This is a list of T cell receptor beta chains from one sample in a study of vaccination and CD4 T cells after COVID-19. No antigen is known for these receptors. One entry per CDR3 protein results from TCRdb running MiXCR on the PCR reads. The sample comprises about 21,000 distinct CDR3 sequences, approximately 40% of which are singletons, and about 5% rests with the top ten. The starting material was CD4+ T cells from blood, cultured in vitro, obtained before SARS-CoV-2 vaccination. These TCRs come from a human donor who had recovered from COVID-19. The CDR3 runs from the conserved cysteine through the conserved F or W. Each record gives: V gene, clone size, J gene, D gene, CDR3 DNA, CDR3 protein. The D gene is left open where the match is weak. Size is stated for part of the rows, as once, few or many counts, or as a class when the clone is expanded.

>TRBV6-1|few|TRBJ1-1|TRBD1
TGTGCCAGCAGTGTGACAGGGGCGAACACTGAAGCTTTCTTT
CASSVTGANTEAFF
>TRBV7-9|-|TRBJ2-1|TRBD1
TGTGCCAGCAGCTACAGGGGACAGGGGGCGCGAAATGAGCAGTTCTTC
CASSYRGQGARNEQFF
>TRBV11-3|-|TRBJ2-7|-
TGTGCCAGCAGCTTTGGCCCGAGCTCCTACGAGCAGTACTTC
CASSFGPSSYEQYF
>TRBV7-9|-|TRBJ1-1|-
TGTGCCAGCAGCCAAGGGGCCTCTGGGGACACTGAAGCTTTCTTT
CASSQGASGDTEAFF
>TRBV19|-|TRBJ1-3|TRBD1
TGTGCCAGCGGGACAGGCGGTAGCTCTGGAAACACCATATATTTT
CASGTGGSSGNTIYF
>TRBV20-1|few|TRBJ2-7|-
TGCAGTGCTAGTGGGGACGGAGCCTACGAGCAGTACTTC
CSASGDGAYEQYF
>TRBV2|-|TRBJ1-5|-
TGTGCCAGCAGTGAAGGAATGACAGGAGGGCAGCCCCAGCATTTT
CASSEGMTGGQPQHF
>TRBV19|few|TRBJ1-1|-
TGTGCCAGTAGTCTGCAGGGCACTGAAGCTTTCTTT
CASSLQGTEAFF
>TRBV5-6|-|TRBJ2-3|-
TGTGCCAGCAGCTTTAACCCCCCCGGGGCTAGCACAGATACGCAGTATTTT
CASSFNPPGASTDTQYF
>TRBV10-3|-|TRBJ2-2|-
TGTGCCATCAGTGAGACAGCACCCACCGGGGAGCTGTTTTTT
CAISETAPTGELFF
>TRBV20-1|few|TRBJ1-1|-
TGCAGTGCTAGTAAAGGGCCGAACACTGAAGCTTTCTTT
CSASKGPNTEAFF
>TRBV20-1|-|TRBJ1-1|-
TGCAGTGCTAGTATACCCGGCCGGGGGGCTGAAGCTTTCTTT
CSASIPGRGAEAFF
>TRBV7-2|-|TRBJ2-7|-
TGTGCCAGCAGCTTAGATAACTACGAGCAGTACTTC
CASSLDNYEQYF
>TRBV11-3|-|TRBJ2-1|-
TGTGCCAGCAGTGCGAGCGAGAGCTCCTACAATGAGCAGTTCTTC
CASSASESSYNEQFF
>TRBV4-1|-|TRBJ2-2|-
TGCGCCAGCAGCCAAGAAGGAACAGCTAACACCGGGGAGCTGTTTTTT
CASSQEGTANTGELFF
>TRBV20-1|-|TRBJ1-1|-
TGCAGTGCACAGGGTGCCAAAAACACTGAAGCTTTCTTT
CSAQGAKNTEAFF
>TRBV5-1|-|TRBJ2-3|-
TGCGCCAGCAGCTTCTTGACCCCCGGGACAGATACGCAGTATTTT
CASSFLTPGTDTQYF
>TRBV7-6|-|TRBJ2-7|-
TGTGCCAGCAGCCTTTTCGGTGGGCCCTACGAGCAGTACTTC
CASSLFGGPYEQYF
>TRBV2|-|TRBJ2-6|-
TGTGCCGTAGACCCGGGCTCTGGGGCCAACGTCCTGACTTTC
CAVDPGSGANVLTF
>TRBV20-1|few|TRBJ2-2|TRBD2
TGCAGTGCTAGGGGACTAGCGAACACCGGGGAGCTGTTTTTT
CSARGLANTGELFF
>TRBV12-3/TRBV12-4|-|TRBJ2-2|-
TGTGCCAGCAGTCTAAATAGGCCGAACACCGGGGAGCTGTTTTTT
CASSLNRPNTGELFF
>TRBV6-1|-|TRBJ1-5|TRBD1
TGTGCCAGCAGTGCGGACAGGGTAGGCCAGCCCCAGCATTTT
CASSADRVGQPQHF
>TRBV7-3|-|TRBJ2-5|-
TGTGCCAGCAGCTTAAGCATAGGGACTCCCCCGGAGACCCAGTACTTC
CASSLSIGTPPETQYF
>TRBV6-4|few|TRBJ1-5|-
TGTGCCAGCAGTGTCAGGGAGGGTCAGCCCCAGCATTTT
CASSVREGQPQHF